The 12 T cell receptor beta chains below come from one sample, sequenced in a study of technical replicates of blood from a few donors (TCRdb year 2017). Receptor amplification or capture employed the immunoSEQ multiplex PCR assay. TCRdb took this table from immuneACCESS and kept in-frame rearrangements with V and J called. Such tables lack part of the clones; where checked against another copy, unresolved V genes explain under half of the gap, and the rest is unexplained. A total of tens of thousands of clones appear in this sample, roughly 92% of them only once. The ten largest clones capture over 0.35% of the sample. Material for sequencing was T cells isolated from PBMCs. These TCRs come from a human donor in good health.

This sequence joins TRBV21-1 and TRBJ1-2; no DNA check was done on the table's D call, TRBD1. TRBV21-1 is assigned pseudogene status. CDR3 length equals 14 residues. CDR3 nucleotide sequence: TGTGCCAGCTACATTGGGCCTTCCTGTGGAGGCTACACCTTC. This translates into CASYIGPSCGGYTF.

The chain links TRBV9 to TRBJ2-7; 10 nucleotides match TRBD2. The trim removed 0 bases at V and 1 base at J, leaving 4 bases unmatched. CDR3 length equals 16 residues. The germline gives CDR1 SGDLS, CDR2 YYNGEE. CDR3 in amino acids: CASSVGTSGESYEQYF. CDR3 DNA: TGTGCCAGCAGCGTAGGAACTAGCGGGGAATCCTACGAGCAGTACTTC.

CDR3 sequence: CASTPLTGVINEQFF. In nucleotides, the CDR3 is TGTGCCAGCACCCCTTTGACAGGGGTCATAAATGAGCAGTTCTTC. V is TRBV6-1 and J is TRBJ2-1, with 8 bases identical to TRBD1. J was trimmed by 7 bases and V by 7 bases; bases with no gene match: 12. This CDR3 spans 15 amino acids. The V gene's germline CDR1 is MNHNS and CDR2 SASEGT.

This clone came up once. V gene TRBV6-5 combines with J gene TRBJ1-3; D unresolved. V was cut by 6 bases and J by 0 bases, with 12 bases left in between. This CDR3 has 15 residues. Germline V CDR1 and CDR2: MNHEY, SVGAGI. The CDR3: CASSRGLSSGNTIYF. DNA for the CDR3: TGTGCCAGCAGCCGCGGGCTCAGCTCTGGAAACACCATATATTTT.

Here the CDR3 DNA reads TGTGCCAGCAGCCATTCGGGACAGGATGATCAGCCCCAGCATTTT. Translation gives CASSHSGQDDQPQHF. V is TRBV16 and J is TRBJ1-5, with 8 bases lining up with TRBD1. Trimming cost V 3 bases and J 5 bases; bases outside gene matches: 6. The CDR3 spans 15 residues. Germline CDR1 is KGHSY and CDR2 is FQNENV.

The rearrangement uses TRBV12-5 and TRBJ1-1, with D unresolved. CDR1 is LGHNT, CDR2 FRNRAP, per germline. The V end was cut by 1 base, the J end by 2 bases, with 5 bases between. The CDR3 has 13 residues. The CDR3 sequence is CASGLGQNTEAFF. CDR3 nucleotides: TGTGCTAGTGGTTTGGGACAAAACACTGAAGCTTTCTTT.

A few counts support this clone. The chain couples TRBV10-3 to TRBJ2-5; TRBD2 is a possible D gene (5 bases). The germline V and J ends were trimmed by 6 bases and 2 bases, with 7 bases remaining between them. The CDR3 extends over 12 amino acids. The V gene's germline CDR1 is ENHRY and CDR2 SYGVKD. In DNA form, the CDR3 reads TGTGCCATCAGGGACTCGCAAGAGACCCAGTACTTC. Translation gives CAIRDSQETQYF.

The V call is TRBV15, the J call TRBJ1-3; TRBD1 might be the D (6 bases). CDR1 and CDR2 from the germline V gene are LNHNV and YYDKDF (reference sequence). Trimming removed 1 base from V and 2 bases from J, with 12 bases in between. The length of the CDR3 is 16 residues. CDR3 sequence (DNA): TGTGCCACCAGCAGAGGCAGTCACAGGGCTGGAAACACCATATATTTT. This translates into CATSRGSHRAGNTIYF.

The chain has TRBV6-1 and TRBJ2-5; a possible D gene is TRBD2 (6 bases). Germline V gives CDR1 MNHNS, CDR2 SASEGT. Deletions cut 1 base from V and 7 bases from J, with 13 bases between. The CDR3 is made up of 14 amino acids. The CDR3 is CASSEVGQGGTQYF. The DNA for the CDR3 is TGTGCCAGCAGTGAAGTTGGGCAGGGAGGGACCCAGTACTTC.

This clone has just a few counts. The genes are TRBV2 and TRBJ1-1; no clear D gene. V was cut by 6 bases and J by 0 bases, with 5 bases left in between. The CDR3 extends over 12 amino acids. Germline V gene sequence: CDR1 SNHLY, CDR2 FYNNEI. The CDR3 DNA sequence: TGTGCCAGCAGATACATGAACACTGAAGCTTTCTTT. Its protein is CASRYMNTEAFF.

The chain uses TRBV4-1 and TRBJ1-2; D possibly corresponds to TRBD1 (6 bases). This CDR3 region has 15 residues. The V gene lost 1 base and the J gene lost 4 bases, with 13 bases spanning the gap. Per germline, CDR1 MGHRA and CDR2 YSYEKL. This CDR3 is CASSQALRGSYGYTF. The CDR3 DNA follows: TGCGCCAGCAGCCAAGCGTTAAGGGGGAGCTATGGCTACACCTTC.

The V call is TRBV20-1, the J call TRBJ1-2, with D maybe TRBD1 (6 bases). Germline assignment: CDR1 DFQATT and CDR2 SNEGSKA (reference sequence). The CDR3 extends over 11 amino acids. The germline V and J ends were trimmed by 3 bases and 6 bases, with 8 bases remaining between them. The CDR3 reads CSARYRDGYTF. The CDR3 DNA reads TGCAGTGCTAGGTACAGGGATGGCTACACCTTC.